These 23 T cell receptor beta chains came from one sample sequenced in a study of shared clonotypes between healthy human individuals. Libraries were prepared by immunoSEQ multiplex PCR; TCRdb keeps only in-frame clonotypes and omits some of them. The sample carries about 2.2 million clones, about 94% recorded once. Terminally differentiated effector memory CD45RA+ cells were left out of the naive CD8 fraction, which was CD45RO-negative and positively selected for CCR7. The sequencing input was naive CD8+ T cells from PBMCs. The receptors were sampled from a man aged 18 to 30 in good health. Some clones in this sample may be carry-over from other donors' samples.

In this sample, this clone turned up once. The chain combines TRBV29-1 with TRBJ2-2; D is unresolved. Deletions cut 2 bases from V and 3 bases from J, with 13 bases between. The germline V gene encodes CDR1 SQVTM and CDR2 ANQGSEA. This CDR3 has 15 residues. In DNA, the CDR3 is TGCAGCGTTGAATTGGGCAGGCCGGACACCGGGGAGCTGTTTTTT. Residues: CSVELGRPDTGELFF.

For this clone: The junction does not match germline at one end; this may be a read error. The CDR3 DNA sequence: TGTGCCAGCAGCTTAGAAGGCCGCATCTACGATGAGCAGTTCTTC. This codes for CASSLEGRIYDEQFF. The J gene is TRBJ2-1, the V gene TRBV7-8; D is ambiguous. CDR1 is SGHVS and CDR2 is FQNEAQ in the germline V gene. The CDR3 contains 15 residues.

This chain joins TRBV9 and TRBJ2-1; the match to TRBD2 covers 10 bases. Germline assignment: CDR1 SGDLS and CDR2 YYNGEE. Trimming cost V 2 bases and J 4 bases; bases outside gene matches: 6. This CDR3 is 16 amino acids long. CDR3 bases: TGTGCCAGCAGCGTCACCCTAGCGGGAGTATACAATGAGCAGTTCTTC. The encoded protein is CASSVTLAGVYNEQFF.

The rearrangement joins TRBV11-2 to TRBJ2-2; D unresolved. The CDR3 is 16 residues long. CDR1 is SGHAT, CDR2 FQNNGV, per germline. The germline V and J ends were trimmed by 5 bases and 5 bases, with 18 bases remaining between them. The CDR3 sequence is CASSPPTGPGTGELFF. The CDR3 DNA follows: TGTGCCAGCAGCCCCCCCACCGGGCCCGGGACCGGGGAGCTGTTTTTT.

The CDR3 nucleotides read TGTGCCAGCAGTTCGAAGCCCCCCTCTGGGGCCAACGTCCTGACTTTC. The encoded protein is CASSSKPPSGANVLTF. The chain recombines TRBV11-2 with TRBJ2-6; D gene ambiguous. The V gene's germline CDR1 is SGHAT and CDR2 FQNNGV. With 6 bases removed from V and 0 bases from J, the gap between germline ends came to 12 bases. The CDR3 has 16 residues. Complete variable domain (other parts from reference TRBV11-2 and TRBJ2-6): EAGVAQSPRYKIIEKRQSVAFWCNPISGHATLYWYQQILGQGPKLLIQFQNNGVVDDSQLPKDRFSAERLKGVDSTLKIQPAKLEDSAVYLCASSSKPPSGANVLTFGAGSRLTVL.

The genes are TRBV9 and TRBJ2-3; 9 bases fit TRBD2. Germline V gene data show CDR1 as SGDLS and CDR2 as YYNGEE. The ends lost 3 bases at V and 4 bases at J; junction bases unmatched: 15. The CDR3 extends over 18 amino acids. The CDR3 sequence is CASSAGKLGAGGSDTQYF. The DNA of the CDR3 is TGTGCCAGCAGCGCAGGAAAACTTGGGGCGGGAGGGTCAGATACGCAGTATTTT.

This clone occurred once. The chain recombines TRBV7-9 with TRBJ1-5; 8 bases align to TRBD1. The germline CDR1 and CDR2 sequences are SEHNR and FQNEAQ (reference sequence). V lost 5 bases to trimming and J lost 6 bases; unmatched junction nucleotides: 6. The CDR3 is 14 amino acids. The CDR3 region is CASSRRGHSQPQHF. Here the CDR3 DNA reads TGTGCCAGCAGCCGCAGGGGGCACAGTCAGCCCCAGCATTTT.

V and J are TRBV6-4 and TRBJ2-3; the D gene is possibly TRBD1 (5 bases). This CDR3 has 11 amino acids. V lost 2 bases and J 15 bases, leaving 12 bases between the germline ends. Germline V gene sequence: CDR1 MRHNA, CDR2 SNTAGT. DNA for the CDR3: TGTGCCAGCAGTGACGGTAGGGGATTATATTTT. It is translated as CASSDGRGLYF.

The rearrangement uses TRBV9 and TRBJ1-5; 7 bases align to TRBD1. The ends lost 0 bases at V and 7 bases at J; junction bases unmatched: 4. This CDR3 contains 14 residues. In germline, CDR1 is SGDLS, CDR2 YYNGEE. For the CDR3, the DNA is TGTGCCAGCAGCGTAGCTCAGGGGGGACAGCCCCAGCATTTT. Amino acid sequence: CASSVAQGGQPQHF.

The rearrangement uses TRBV5-1 and TRBJ1-1, with 7 nucleotides matching TRBD1. Germline V CDR1 and CDR2: SGHRS, YFSETQ. The trim removed 4 bases at V and 7 bases at J, leaving 7 bases unmatched. The CDR3 sequence is 13 residues long. CDR3 protein: CASSTTGFLEAFF. CDR3 bases: TGCGCCAGCAGCACGACAGGGTTTCTTGAAGCTTTCTTT.

Points on this clone: The same CDR3 can be traced to other DNA sequences in this sample. The V and J genes are TRBV7-3 and TRBJ2-5, with D possibly being TRBD1 (5 bases). V gave up 5 bases and J gave up 4 bases, with 11 bases separating them. CDR1 and CDR2 (germline): SGHTA, FQGTGA. This CDR3 has 13 residues. The chain's CDR3 is CASSPDRGETQYF. Written as DNA, the CDR3 is TGTGCCAGCAGCCCCGACAGAGGAGAGACCCAGTACTTC. The whole variable domain, filled in from reference TRBV7-3 and TRBJ2-5, reads GAGVSQTPSNKVTEKGKYVELRCDPISGHTALYWYRQSLGQGPEFLIYFQGTGAADDSGLPNDRFFAVRPEGSVSTLKIQRTERGDSAVYLCASSPDRGETQYFGPGTRLLVL.

The chain couples TRBV30 to TRBJ2-5, with D maybe TRBD1 (6 bases). The CDR3 extends over 14 amino acids. The V gene's germline CDR1 is GTSNPN and CDR2 SVGIG (reference sequence). Trimming pared 5 bases from V and 1 base from J, leaving 14 bases between. The CDR3 here is CAWGEQGIQETQYF. In nucleotides, the CDR3 is TGTGCCTGGGGAGAACAGGGAATCCAAGAGACCCAGTACTTC. Combining the CDR3 with reference TRBV30 and TRBJ2-5 gives the whole variable domain SQTIHQWPATLVQPVGSPLSLECTVEGTSNPNLYWYRQAAGRGLQLLFYSVGIGQISSEVPQNLSASRPQDRQFILSSKKLLLSDSGFYLCAWGEQGIQETQYFGPGTRLLVL.

This clone was counted a single time. The V and J genes are TRBV19 and TRBJ2-7, with D unclear. V lost 1 base, J lost 1 base, and 17 bases lay in between. This CDR3 region has 17 residues. The V gene's germline CDR1 is LNHDA and CDR2 SQIVND (reference sequence). CDR3 nucleotides: TGTGCCAGTAGTATAGCCCTTAATTGGCAAGTATCCTACGAGCAGTACTTC. As protein: CASSIALNWQVSYEQYF.

The chain carries TRBV9 and TRBJ2-5; TRBD2 is a possible D gene (6 bases). Trimming cost V 3 bases and J 5 bases, with 11 bases left between them. The CDR3 is made up of 13 amino acids. Looked up from germline, CDR1 is SGDLS and CDR2 is YYNGEE. CDR3 sequence: CASSGGEVETQYF. The CDR3 nucleotides read TGTGCCAGCAGCGGCGGGGAGGTGGAGACCCAGTACTTC. Combining the CDR3 with reference TRBV9 and TRBJ2-5 gives the whole variable domain DSGVTQTPKHLITATGQRVTLRCSPRSGDLSVYWYQQSLDQGLQFLIQYYNGEERAKGNILERFSAQQFPDLHSELNLSSLELGDSALYFCASSGGEVETQYFGPGTRLLVL.

The CDR3 DNA reads TGTGCCACCAGCAGAGATCCCCGGGACGGAAACACTGAAGCTTTCTTT. It specifies CATSRDPRDGNTEAFF. The V call is TRBV15, the J call TRBJ1-1; a possible D gene is TRBD1 (5 bases). The V and J ends lost 0 bases and 2 bases respectively, with 13 bases between them. Germline V gives CDR1 LNHNV, CDR2 YYDKDF (reference sequence). This CDR3 comprises 16 residues. Drawing the rest from reference TRBV15 and TRBJ1-1, the complete variable domain is DAMVIQNPRYQVTQFGKPVTLSCSQTLNHNVMYWYQQKSSQAPKLLFHYYDKDFNNEADTPDNFQSRRPNTSFCFLDIRSPGLGDTAMYLCATSRDPRDGNTEAFFGQGTRLTVV.

This chain joins TRBV11-2 and TRBJ2-7, with a tentative D call TRBD1 (5 bases). This CDR3 comprises 14 residues. Looked up from germline, CDR1 is SGHAT and CDR2 is FQNNGV. V lost 5 bases and J lost 3, with 14 bases in between. The CDR3 DNA sequence: TGTGCCAGCAGCCTCGGGTCCAGGGTCTACGAGCAGTACTTC. Its translation: CASSLGSRVYEQYF.

The genes are TRBV28 and TRBJ2-3; D gene uncertain. The germline V gene encodes CDR1 MDHEN and CDR2 SYDVKM. This CDR3 comprises 13 residues. V lost 2 bases, J lost 6 bases, and 9 bases lay in between. The CDR3 loop is CASSLLVLDTQYF. The DNA for the CDR3 is TGTGCCAGCAGTTTACTTGTTTTGGATACGCAGTATTTT.

The V call is TRBV6-5, the J call TRBJ2-1; maybe TRBD2 (5 bases). Germline-derived CDR1 and CDR2 are MNHEY and SVGAGI. This CDR3 comprises 14 residues. V was cut by 4 bases and J by 3 bases, with 10 bases left in between. The CDR3 nucleotides are TGTGCCAGCAGTTCCGGACTCAACTACAATGAGCAGTTCTTC. It encodes CASSSGLNYNEQFF.

This clone was seen only once. The V and J genes are TRBV2 and TRBJ2-3; weak D call: TRBD1 (5 bases). The CDR3 has 16 residues. CDR1 and CDR2 (germline): SNHLY, FYNNEI. Trimming removed 0 bases from V and 4 bases from J, with 14 bases in between. The DNA for the CDR3 is TGTGCCAGCAGTGAAGCGCTAGGGGTGCGGCCAGATACGCAGTATTTT. This gives the protein CASSEALGVRPDTQYF.

The V gene is TRBV27, the J gene TRBJ2-1; 11 bases are a match to TRBD1. V was pared by 6 bases and J by 10 bases, with 17 bases of the junction left unmatched. The CDR3 loop spans 17 amino acids. Germline values: CDR1 MNHEY, CDR2 SMNVEV (reference sequence). The CDR3 here is CASSPDNTGTGGAEQFF. In DNA form, the CDR3 reads TGTGCCAGCAGCCCAGATAACACCGGGACAGGGGGAGCCGAGCAGTTCTTC.

This chain uses TRBV27 with TRBJ2-7, with 8 bases fitting TRBD2. The V segment lost 4 bases and the J segment 0 bases; nucleotides outside the gene matches: 8. Germline V lookup: CDR1 MNHEY, CDR2 SMNVEV (reference sequence). This CDR3 has 16 residues. In DNA, the CDR3 is TGTGCCAGCAGTTCCTCACTAGCGGAAAGCTCCTACGAGCAGTACTTC. This codes for CASSSSLAESSYEQYF.

The rearrangement uses TRBV7-9 and TRBJ2-7, with 8 bases aligning to TRBD1. The CDR3 contains 13 residues. Germline V gene data show CDR1 as SEHNR and CDR2 as FQNEAQ (reference sequence). V shed 5 bases and J 6 bases; nucleotides not matched to a gene: 6. The CDR3 region has the DNA TGTGCCAGCAGCCCCAGACAGGGGTCCGAGCAGTACTTC. Translation gives CASSPRQGSEQYF.

A remark on this clone: Other DNA sequences in the same sample also yield this CDR3. The chain is built from TRBV4-1 and TRBJ1-5, with D possibly being TRBD1 (5 bases). V dropped 2 bases and J dropped 4 bases, with 9 bases sitting between them. This CDR3 region has 14 residues. Germline V gene data show CDR1 as MGHRA and CDR2 as YSYEKL. The chain's CDR3 is CASSQIGGNQPQHF. Written as DNA, the CDR3 is TGCGCCAGCAGCCAAATCGGGGGGAATCAGCCCCAGCATTTT.